This T cell receptor beta chain was profiled in a study of blood T cell repertoires in COVID-19. Study summary: The samples span acute and convalescent COVID-19 from the United States, Italy and Spain. T cells, B-cell-depleted T cells, or PBMCs supplied cDNA or gDNA.

Data came from immunoSEQ multiplex PCR; TCRdb stores just in-frame clones and leaves some out. Seen here are about 60,000 clones, approximately 92% observed once, and the top ten hold approximately 14%. Trimming cost V 6 bases and J 6 bases, with 17 bases left between them. The germline V gene has CDR1 MNHEY and CDR2 SVGAGI. The CDR3 length is 15 residues. V and J are TRBV6-5 and TRBJ2-2; D might be TRBD1 (7 bases). Source material: peripheral blood. This clonotype originated in a human donor with active COVID-19. The donor label of this sample is uncertain. The DNA for the CDR3 is TGTGCCAGCAGGGAGGGACAGATCAAGGCCGGGGAGCTGTTTTTT. This encodes CASREGQIKAGELFF.